The rows below give T cell receptor beta chains drawn from one sample of a study of shared clonotypes between healthy human individuals. Generated by immunoSEQ multiplex PCR, the TCRdb table keeps only in-frame clones and is missing some. The sample shows millions of clones, over 85% of them seen only once. Sequences were obtained from naive CD4+ T cells sorted from blood. The receptors come from a man between 18 and 35 years old in good health. Each CDR3 is given with its conserved first and last residue. The order of the fields is CDR3 protein, CDR3 DNA, V gene, CDR3 length, clone size, J gene, D gene. D genes are given only for firm matches. A row's size may be missing; if present it is once, few, many or a size class.

CDR3 protein: CASSKNGDAQETQYF
CDR3 DNA: TGCGCCAGCAGCAAGAACGGGGATGCCCAAGAGACCCAGTACTTC
V gene: TRBV4-1
CDR3 length: 15
clone size: .
J gene: TRBJ2-5
D gene: .

CDR3 protein: CASSQVGGDGTYEQYF
CDR3 DNA: TGTGCCAGCAGCCAAGTAGGCGGGGACGGGACCTACGAGCAGTACTTC
V gene: TRBV4-2
CDR3 length: 16
clone size: .
J gene: TRBJ2-7
D gene: .

CDR3 protein: CASSRTGERSTDTQYF
CDR3 DNA: TGTGCCAGCAGCCGGACAGGCGAAAGAAGCACAGATACGCAGTATTTT
V gene: TRBV7-9
CDR3 length: 16
clone size: .
J gene: TRBJ2-3
D gene: TRBD1

CDR3 protein: CASSPGSGNTGELFF
CDR3 DNA: TGTGCCAGCTCACCGGGTAGCGGGAACACCGGGGAGCTGTTTTTT
V gene: TRBV18
CDR3 length: 15
clone size: .
J gene: TRBJ2-2
D gene: .

CDR3 protein: CASQGGKGTEAFF
CDR3 DNA: TGTGCCAGCCAAGGGGGGAAAGGAACTGAAGCTTTCTTT
V gene: TRBV25-1
CDR3 length: 13
clone size: .
J gene: TRBJ1-1
D gene: .

CDR3 protein: CASSRGWHEQYF
CDR3 DNA: TGTGCCAGCAGTAGGGGGTGGCACGAGCAGTACTTC
V gene: TRBV6-5
CDR3 length: 12
clone size: .
J gene: TRBJ2-7
D gene: .

CDR3 protein: CASSQGAGGELFF
CDR3 DNA: TGCGCCAGCAGCCAGGGGGCGGGCGGGGAGCTGTTTTTT
V gene: TRBV10-1
CDR3 length: 13
clone size: few
J gene: TRBJ2-2
D gene: TRBD1

CDR3 protein: CASRREWGERETQYF
CDR3 DNA: TGTGCCAGCCGCCGGGAGTGGGGGGAACGAGAGACCCAGTACTTC
V gene: TRBV6-5
CDR3 length: 15
clone size: .
J gene: TRBJ2-5
D gene: .

CDR3 protein: CASSPVGASTDTQYF
CDR3 DNA: TGTGCCAGCTCACCGGTAGGGGCTTCCACAGATACGCAGTATTTT
V gene: TRBV18
CDR3 length: 15
clone size: .
J gene: TRBJ2-3
D gene: .

CDR3 protein: CASSQDRGAKNTEAFF
CDR3 DNA: TGTGCCAGCAGCCAAGATCGAGGGGCGAAGAACACTGAAGCTTTCTTT
V gene: TRBV14
CDR3 length: 16
clone size: .
J gene: TRBJ1-1
D gene: .

CDR3 protein: CASENMQTSNYGYTF
CDR3 DNA: TGTGCCAGCGAAAATATGCAAACCAGTAACTATGGCTACACCTTC
V gene: TRBV2
CDR3 length: 15
clone size: .
J gene: TRBJ1-2
D gene: .

CDR3 protein: CASSYTGGTSYEQYF
CDR3 DNA: TGTGCCAGCAGTTACACAGGGGGAACCTCCTACGAGCAGTACTTC
V gene: TRBV6-5
CDR3 length: 15
clone size: .
J gene: TRBJ2-7
D gene: TRBD1

CDR3 protein: CAISGNSNEKLFF
CDR3 DNA: TGTGCCATCAGTGGTAACAGTAATGAAAAACTGTTTTTT
V gene: TRBV10-3
CDR3 length: 13
clone size: .
J gene: TRBJ1-4
D gene: .

CDR3 protein: CASSYFYSGELFF
CDR3 DNA: TGTGCCAGCAGTTACTTTTATTCCGGGGAGCTGTTTTTT
V gene: TRBV6-6
CDR3 length: 13
clone size: once
J gene: TRBJ2-2
D gene: .

CDR3 protein: CASSPPPGDYRGLRRDTEAFF
CDR3 DNA: TGTGCCAGCTCACCACCCCCCGGAGATTACAGGGGGCTACGTAGAGACACTGAAGCTTTCTTT
V gene: TRBV18
CDR3 length: 21
clone size: once
J gene: TRBJ1-1
D gene: TRBD1

CDR3 protein: CASSFDYSNQPQHF
CDR3 DNA: TGTGCCAGCAGCTTCGATTATAGCAATCAGCCCCAGCATTTT
V gene: TRBV5-5
CDR3 length: 14
clone size: .
J gene: TRBJ1-5
D gene: .

CDR3 protein: CASLPGQLIGSTEAFF
CDR3 DNA: TGTGCCAGTCTGCCGGGACAGCTCATCGGGAGCACTGAAGCTTTCTTT
V gene: TRBV19
CDR3 length: 16
clone size: .
J gene: TRBJ1-1
D gene: TRBD1

CDR3 protein: CASSLDSRRETQYF
CDR3 DNA: TGTGCCAGCTCACTAGATTCAAGAAGGGAGACCCAGTACTTC
V gene: TRBV18
CDR3 length: 14
clone size: .
J gene: TRBJ2-5
D gene: .

CDR3 protein: CASSQGLWGNQPQHF
CDR3 DNA: TGCGCCAGCAGCCAAGGTTTATGGGGTAATCAGCCCCAGCATTTT
V gene: TRBV4-1
CDR3 length: 15
clone size: .
J gene: TRBJ1-5
D gene: .

CDR3 protein: CASSRDRAVEQYF
CDR3 DNA: TGCGCCAGCAGCCGGGACAGGGCGGTCGAGCAGTACTTC
V gene: TRBV10-1
CDR3 length: 13
clone size: .
J gene: TRBJ2-7
D gene: TRBD1

CDR3 protein: CASSIQGALKEAFF
CDR3 DNA: TGTGCCAGTAGTATACAAGGGGCGCTTAAAGAAGCTTTCTTT
V gene: TRBV19
CDR3 length: 14
clone size: .
J gene: TRBJ1-1
D gene: .

CDR3 protein: CASSLGAPYEQYF
CDR3 DNA: TGTGCCAGCAGCCTGGGAGCCCCCTACGAGCAGTACTTC
V gene: TRBV7-6
CDR3 length: 13
clone size: .
J gene: TRBJ2-7
D gene: .

CDR3 protein: CASSYGNSYEQYF
CDR3 DNA: TGTGCCAGCAGCTACGGGAACTCCTACGAGCAGTACTTC
V gene: TRBV11-2
CDR3 length: 13
clone size: .
J gene: TRBJ2-7
D gene: .

CDR3 protein: CAIGALSGTGELFF
CDR3 DNA: TGTGCCATCGGGGCACTCTCGGGCACCGGGGAGCTGTTTTTT
V gene: TRBV10-3
CDR3 length: 14
clone size: .
J gene: TRBJ2-2
D gene: .

CDR3 protein: CASRNGAGGNPQETQYF
CDR3 DNA: TGTGCCAGCAGGAACGGAGCGGGAGGGAACCCCCAAGAGACCCAGTACTTC
V gene: TRBV5-4
CDR3 length: 17
clone size: .
J gene: TRBJ2-5
D gene: TRBD2

CDR3 protein: CASSLAQENTEAFF
CDR3 DNA: TGCGCCAGCAGCTTGGCACAGGAGAACACTGAAGCTTTCTTT
V gene: TRBV5-1
CDR3 length: 14
clone size: .
J gene: TRBJ1-1
D gene: .

CDR3 protein: CASSAGDGSYEQYF
CDR3 DNA: TGTGCCAGTAGTGCCGGCGACGGAAGCTACGAGCAGTACTTC
V gene: TRBV19
CDR3 length: 14
clone size: .
J gene: TRBJ2-7
D gene: .

CDR3 protein: CASSDPRRGRTGSPLHF
CDR3 DNA: TGTGCCAGCAGTGATCCGCGTCGGGGCAGGACAGGATCACCCCTCCACTTT
V gene: TRBV25-1
CDR3 length: 17
clone size: .
J gene: TRBJ1-6
D gene: TRBD1

CDR3 protein: CASSQASQGLGAFF
CDR3 DNA: TGTGCCAGCAGCCAAGCAAGCCAGGGCTTAGGGGCTTTCTTT
V gene: TRBV14
CDR3 length: 14
clone size: .
J gene: TRBJ1-1
D gene: .

CDR3 protein: CASSESGFWGTQYF
CDR3 DNA: TGCGCCAGCAGTGAGTCAGGCTTCTGGGGGACCCAGTACTTC
V gene: TRBV10-1
CDR3 length: 14
clone size: .
J gene: TRBJ2-5
D gene: .

CDR3 protein: CATSREILGVPANIQYF
CDR3 DNA: TGTGCCACCAGCAGAGAGATTCTGGGGGTCCCTGCCAACATTCAGTACTTC
V gene: TRBV15
CDR3 length: 17
clone size: .
J gene: TRBJ2-4
D gene: .

CDR3 protein: CASSYIAAGQNEQFF
CDR3 DNA: TGTGCCAGCAGTTACATAGCAGCCGGTCAGAATGAGCAGTTCTTC
V gene: TRBV6-5
CDR3 length: 15
clone size: once
J gene: TRBJ2-1
D gene: .

CDR3 protein: CASSLRGRDVSTEAFF
CDR3 DNA: TGCGCCAGCAGCTTGCGTGGCAGGGACGTGAGCACTGAAGCTTTCTTT
V gene: TRBV5-1
CDR3 length: 16
clone size: .
J gene: TRBJ1-1
D gene: .

CDR3 protein: CASSRKQGDTGELFF
CDR3 DNA: TGTGCCAGCTCACGTAAGCAGGGGGACACCGGGGAGCTGTTTTTT
V gene: TRBV18
CDR3 length: 15
clone size: once
J gene: TRBJ2-2
D gene: TRBD1

CDR3 protein: CASSTPTPYEQYF
CDR3 DNA: TGCGCCAGCAGCACGCCGACCCCCTACGAGCAGTACTTC
V gene: TRBV5-1
CDR3 length: 13
clone size: .
J gene: TRBJ2-7
D gene: .